A single sample gave rise to the 15 T cell receptor beta chains below, sequenced in a study of T-cell memory formation after mild COVID-19. TCRdb redid the calling of the 5' RACE reads with MiXCR, one entry per CDR3 protein. The sample contains 50,000 or so distinct CDR3 sequences, about 27% of which appear only once. The sequencing sample was made of PBMCs or a T cell subset sorted from them (not recorded which). These receptors were taken from a man in his late teens or twenties who had mild COVID-19 (a few samples of this study predate the infection). Cell type and time point are not known.

V gene TRBV6-1 combines with J gene TRBJ2-7, with 9 nucleotides matching TRBD2. Germline V gene data show CDR1 as MNHNS and CDR2 as SASEGT. After removal of 2 bases from V and 0 bases from J, the junction contained 11 bases not matched to a gene. The length of the CDR3 is 18 residues. The CDR3 nucleotides are TGTGCCAGCAGTGAATCATTAGCGGGGGCGCACATCTCCTACGAGCAGTACGTC. Translation: CASSESLAGAHISYEQYV.

The table lists this clonotype with a few counts. The J gene is TRBJ1-6, the V gene TRBV6-5, with unresolved D. Per the germline V gene, CDR1 is MNHEY and CDR2 is SVGAGI. V was cut by 2 bases and J by 7 bases, with 6 bases left in between. The CDR3 sequence is 13 residues long. CDR3 loop: CASSYRLNSPLHF. Written as DNA, the CDR3 is TGTGCCAGCAGTTACCGCCTAAATTCACCCCTCCACTTT.

The chain couples TRBV6-5 to TRBJ2-1; TRBD2 aligns across 7 bases. CDR3 length: 14 residues. V gave up 0 bases and J gave up 9 bases; unmatched junction bases: 5. Germline V lookup: CDR1 MNHEY, CDR2 SVGAGI. This CDR3 reads CASSYSGRGSEQFF. The CDR3 DNA is TGTGCCAGCAGTTACTCCGGGCGGGGGAGTGAGCAGTTCTTC.

The J gene is TRBJ2-1, the V gene TRBV12-3 or TRBV12-4; a weak D match, TRBD1 (6 bases). The CDR3 loop spans 16 amino acids. V was clipped by 8 bases and J by 6 bases, with 23 bases between them. Here the CDR3 DNA reads TGTGCCAGCTCATCCACACAGGGACGGAAGCGCAATGAGCAGTTCTTC. Protein product: CASSSTQGRKRNEQFF.

V and J are TRBV5-4 and TRBJ1-1; D not resolved. V lost 1 base to trimming and J lost 4 bases, with 11 bases between them. The CDR3 length is 14 residues. CDR1 and CDR2 (germline): SGHNT, YYREEE (reference sequence). The CDR3 here is CASSLKTLGTEAFF. The CDR3 DNA reads as TGTGCCAGCAGCTTGAAGACCCTGGGCACTGAAGCTTTCTTT. Combining the CDR3 with reference TRBV5-4 and TRBJ1-1 gives the whole variable domain ETGVTQSPTHLIKTRGQQVTLRCSSQSGHNTVSWYQQALGQGPQFIFQYYREEENGRGNFPPRFSGLQFPNYSSELNVNALELDDSALYLCASSLKTLGTEAFFGQGTRLTVV.

The chain carries TRBV7-6 and TRBJ2-3; weak D call: TRBD2 (6 bases). The CDR3 consists of 15 residues. CDR1 is SGHVS, CDR2 FNYEAQ, per germline. V was cut by 1 base and J by 1 base, with 9 bases left in between. CDR3 DNA sequence: TGTGCCAGCAGCTTAGACGCGGGGCGCACAGATACGCAGTATTTT. As protein: CASSLDAGRTDTQYF.

This clonotype was found a few times. The V gene is TRBV15, the J gene TRBJ2-7; D uncertain. The CDR3 has 15 amino acids. With 1 base removed from V and 2 bases from J, the gap between germline ends came to 12 bases. CDR1 LNHNV and CDR2 YYDKDF come from the germline V gene (reference sequence). CDR3 loop: CATSRGYDRPYEQYF. The DNA of the CDR3 is TGTGCCACCAGCAGAGGGTACGACCGGCCCTACGAGCAGTACTTC.

By share, this clonotype counts as large. The V gene is TRBV7-2, the J gene TRBJ2-2, with unresolved D. Germline V gene sequence: CDR1 SGHTA, CDR2 FQGNSA. V gave up 3 bases and J gave up 2 bases, with 10 bases separating them. The length of the CDR3 is 15 residues. The CDR3 spells CASSFIQVNTGELFF. The DNA for the CDR3 is TGTGCCAGCAGCTTTATCCAGGTCAACACCGGGGAGCTGTTTTTT.

V and J are TRBV27 and TRBJ2-5; D is possibly TRBD1 (6 bases). Germline assignment: CDR1 MNHEY and CDR2 SMNVEV (reference sequence). CDR3 size: 14 residues. The V gene lost 5 bases and the J gene lost 0 bases, with 10 bases spanning the gap. The CDR3 coding sequence is TGTGCCAGCAGTCGACAGGCGTACCAAGAGACCCAGTACTTC. Protein product: CASSRQAYQETQYF.

This chain connects TRBV7-2 to TRBJ2-1; 9 nucleotides match TRBD2. Losses at the gene ends were 3 bases for V and 6 bases for J; bases not matched to a gene: 6. CDR1 and CDR2 (germline): SGHTA, FQGNSA. This CDR3 region has 15 residues. DNA for the CDR3: TGTGCCAGCAGCTTGGGGCGGGGGGGTTTCAATGAGCAGTTCTTC. This codes for CASSLGRGGFNEQFF.

This clonotype showed up just a few times. The chain couples TRBV5-1 to TRBJ1-1; D is undetermined. Germline V gene sequence: CDR1 SGHRS, CDR2 YFSETQ. The ends were cut back, 3 bases at V and 0 bases at J, with 6 bases in the middle. The CDR3 has 13 residues. The CDR3 here is CASSSELNTEAFF. The CDR3 coding sequence is TGCGCCAGCAGCTCTGAATTGAACACTGAAGCTTTCTTT.

The gene calls are TRBV4-1 and TRBJ1-1, with a weak D call TRBD1 (6 bases). This CDR3 spans 13 amino acids. The germline CDR1 and CDR2 sequences are MGHRA and YSYEKL. Trimming took off 3 bases at V and 7 bases at J, with 12 bases between the two ends. CDR3 loop: CASSQVMDSEAFF. The CDR3 nucleotides are TGCGCCAGCAGCCAGGTCATGGACAGTGAAGCTTTCTTT.

J is TRBJ2-1 and V is TRBV6-2 or TRBV6-3; TRBD2 agrees at 7 bases. V shed 6 bases, J shed 8 bases, and the junction held 13 bases outside the gene matches. This CDR3 spans 15 amino acids. Germline V gives CDR1 MNHEY, CDR2 SVGEGT. The CDR3 DNA follows: TGTGCCAGCAGGCCCACTAGCGATAAGGGCGATGAGCAGTTCTTC. As protein: CASRPTSDKGDEQFF.

This clonotype has more than one count but fewer than ten. This chain uses TRBV3-1 with TRBJ2-1; 7 positions agree with TRBD2. Per the germline V gene, CDR1 is LGHDT and CDR2 is YNNKEL (reference sequence). J was trimmed by 6 bases and V by 1 base; bases with no gene match: 6. The CDR3 totals 15 residues. The CDR3 DNA sequence: TGTGCCAGCAGCCAAGGTCTCGAGCGGGGCAATGAGCAGTTCTTC. Its protein is CASSQGLERGNEQFF.

This chain links TRBV20-1 with TRBJ2-1, with D uncertain. Between the trimmed V and J ends, which lost 7 bases and 9 bases, there was a span of 16 bases. This CDR3 is 12 amino acids long. CDR1 is DFQATT and CDR2 is SNEGSKA in the germline V gene (reference sequence). CDR3 sequence (DNA): TGCAGTGGGGCTGGGCTGGCTGCTGAGCAGTTCTTC. Protein product: CSGAGLAAEQFF.